This entry lists 11 T cell receptor beta chains sequenced from one sample in a study of cytomegalovirus exposure and HLA in healthy donors. The study ran its PCR with 60 Vbeta and 13 Jbeta primers. TCRdb's table, derived via immunoSEQ multiplex PCR, lists solely in-frame clones and lacks some. The sample has some 150,000 clones, less than 80% seen once; the top ten hold about 2%. The sample taken for sequencing was PBMCs. These TCRs come from a female donor in good health and CMV-seropositive.

This chain uses TRBV5-6 with TRBJ1-2, with TRBD1 as a possible D gene (5 bases). Germline V lookup: CDR1 SGHDT, CDR2 YYEEEE. Trimming pared 6 bases from V and 4 bases from J, leaving 13 bases between. The CDR3 extends over 13 amino acids. CDR3 nucleotides: TGTGCCAGCACTTCGGGGGGGTTCTATGGCTACACCTTC. Translated, it gives CASTSGGFYGYTF.

V usage is TRBV5-6 and J usage is TRBJ2-7; D may be TRBD2 (5 bases). V lost 0 bases and J 11 bases, leaving 9 bases between the germline ends. CDR1 is SGHDT, CDR2 YYEEEE, per germline. The CDR3 totals 11 residues. The CDR3 DNA is TGTGCCAGCAGCTTGGTGCAGGAGGAGTACTTC. It yields the protein CASSLVQEEYF. Full variable domain (rest looked up from reference TRBV5-6 and TRBJ2-7): DAGVTQSPTHLIKTRGQQVTLRCSPKSGHDTVSWYQQALGQGPQFIFQYYEEEERQRGNFPDRFSGHQFPNYSSELNVNALLLGDSALYLCASSLVQEEYFGPGTRLTVT.

The rearrangement links TRBV18 to TRBJ2-1, with a weak D call TRBD2 (6 bases). CDR3 size: 18 residues. Trimming pared 0 bases from V and 5 bases from J, leaving 20 bases between. Germline V lookup: CDR1 KGHSH, CDR2 LQKENI. CDR3 region: CASSPPAGLVPNHNEQFF. In DNA, the CDR3 is TGTGCCAGCTCACCACCGGCGGGGCTCGTCCCCAACCACAATGAGCAGTTCTTC.

This chain uses TRBV6-5 with TRBJ1-6, with D unclear. Germline V gene data show CDR1 as MNHEY and CDR2 as SVGAGI. V dropped 5 bases and J dropped 7 bases, with 12 bases sitting between them. CDR3 length: 14 amino acids. In DNA form, the CDR3 reads TGTGCCAGCAGTCACTGGGAGGCAAATTCACCCCTCCACTTT. It yields the protein CASSHWEANSPLHF.

The chain carries TRBV15 and TRBJ1-1, with D possibly matching TRBD1 (6 bases). V was shortened by 5 bases and J by 6 bases, with 16 bases between the two germline ends. The V gene's germline CDR1 is LNHNV and CDR2 YYDKDF (reference sequence). The CDR3 totals 14 residues. The CDR3 reads CATSQGHGFAEAFF. CDR3 in DNA: TGTGCCACCAGCCAGGGACACGGATTTGCTGAAGCTTTCTTT.

This chain links TRBV6-1 with TRBJ1-1, with 7 positions matching TRBD1. The germline CDR1 and CDR2 sequences are MNHNS and SASEGT. The CDR3 is 12 residues long. V lost 8 bases and J lost 1; bases outside the gene matches: 1. CDR3 loop: CASYRGNTEAFF. DNA of the CDR3: TGTGCCAGCTACAGGGGGAACACTGAAGCTTTCTTT.

This clone was recorded a few times. The chain links TRBV7-2 to TRBJ2-7; 12 nucleotides line up with TRBD2. The CDR3 loop spans 15 amino acids. V gave up 2 bases and J gave up 6 bases; unmatched junction bases: 5. CDR1 and CDR2 from the germline V gene are SGHTA and FQGNSA. CDR3 protein: CASSLLAGGPGEQYF. Written as DNA, the CDR3 is TGTGCCAGCAGCTTACTAGCGGGGGGGCCGGGCGAGCAGTACTTC.

V usage is TRBV6-1 and J usage is TRBJ1-5; maybe TRBD1 (6 bases). Per germline, CDR1 MNHNS and CDR2 SASEGT. The CDR3 has 18 residues. Trimming stripped 2 bases from V and 0 bases from J, with 17 bases between. The CDR3 reads CASSERTVRPFSNQPQHF. The CDR3, as DNA: TGTGCCAGCAGTGAAAGGACAGTCAGGCCGTTTAGCAATCAGCCCCAGCATTTT.

The V gene is TRBV5-1, the J gene TRBJ2-1; 9 nucleotides line up with TRBD2. The CDR3 contains 16 residues. CDR1 and CDR2 (germline): SGHRS, YFSETQ. Losses at the gene ends were 1 base for V and 5 bases for J; bases not matched to a gene: 7. In DNA, the CDR3 is TGCGCCAGCAGCTTGAGGGGACTAGCCCCGAACAATGAGCAGTTCTTC. Protein sequence: CASSLRGLAPNNEQFF.

V and J are TRBV7-9 and TRBJ1-5; D not certain. Germline CDR1 SEHNR, CDR2 FQNEAQ (reference sequence). V was pared by 3 bases and J by 4 bases, with 7 bases between. The length of the CDR3 is 13 residues. DNA of the CDR3: TGTGCCAGCAGCTTGAGGGAGAATCAGCCCCAGCATTTT. Translated, it gives CASSLRENQPQHF.

This clone was picked up a small number of times. The chain is built from TRBV7-9 and TRBJ1-1, with TRBD1 identical over 8 bases. Germline V gene sequence: CDR1 SEHNR, CDR2 FQNEAQ (reference sequence). The CDR3 runs 13 residues. V lost 1 base, J lost 5 bases, and 0 bases stayed unmatched. The CDR3 sequence is CASSLGTGTEAFF. In DNA, the CDR3 is TGTGCCAGCAGCTTAGGGACAGGGACTGAAGCTTTCTTT.